This T cell receptor (beta chain) is from a study of OX40 agonist ivuxolimab in advanced cancers. As for the study in general: The study reported partial responses in three patients: one hepatocellular carcinoma, two cutaneous melanoma. Findings of the study overall: On average, CD8+ T cells showed a greater number of expanded clones than CD4+.

As regards this clone: The antigen is unknown.

The V end lost 6 bases, the J end lost 6 bases, and 12 bases lay between the germline ends. The CDR3 loop spans 13 amino acids. Germline V lookup: CDR1 MNHNS, CDR2 SASEGT. TCRdb's table, derived via immunoSEQ multiplex PCR, lists solely in-frame clones and lacks some. The data contain roughly 35,000 clones, 81% of them singletons. The chain is built from TRBV6-1 and TRBJ2-1, with D uncertain. This receptor was taken from an adult with an advanced solid tumor such as melanoma, head and neck, liver or kidney cancer. This specimen was CD4+ or CD8+ T cells sorted from blood, taken in a trial of the OX40 agonist ivuxolimab. This CDR3 is CASSQKGSNEQFF. The CDR3 DNA reads as TGTGCCAGCAGCCAAAAAGGGTCCAATGAGCAGTTCTTC.